The clone carrying this TCR beta chain was observed at least ten times. Per the germline V gene, CDR1 is DFQATT and CDR2 is SNEGSKA (reference sequence). This CDR3 comprises 15 residues. The V and J ends lost 0 bases and 0 bases respectively, with 10 bases between them. This specimen belongs to a study of CD8 T cells in ankylosing spondylitis. Each CDR3 protein gets one entry after TCRdb re-called the 5' RACE reads with MiXCR. Of around 160,000 distinct CDR3 sequences listed, more than 9% are singletons. The chain combines TRBV20-1 with TRBJ2-3, with D unresolved. Sequencing was carried out using blood, either unsorted or a sorted T cell fraction (not recorded which). The clonotype was recovered from a male donor with ankylosing spondylitis or in good health (not recorded which). The CDR3 protein is CSARDNNDSTDTQYF. CDR3 nucleotide sequence: TGCAGTGCTAGAGATAACAATGACAGCACAGATACGCAGTATTTT.